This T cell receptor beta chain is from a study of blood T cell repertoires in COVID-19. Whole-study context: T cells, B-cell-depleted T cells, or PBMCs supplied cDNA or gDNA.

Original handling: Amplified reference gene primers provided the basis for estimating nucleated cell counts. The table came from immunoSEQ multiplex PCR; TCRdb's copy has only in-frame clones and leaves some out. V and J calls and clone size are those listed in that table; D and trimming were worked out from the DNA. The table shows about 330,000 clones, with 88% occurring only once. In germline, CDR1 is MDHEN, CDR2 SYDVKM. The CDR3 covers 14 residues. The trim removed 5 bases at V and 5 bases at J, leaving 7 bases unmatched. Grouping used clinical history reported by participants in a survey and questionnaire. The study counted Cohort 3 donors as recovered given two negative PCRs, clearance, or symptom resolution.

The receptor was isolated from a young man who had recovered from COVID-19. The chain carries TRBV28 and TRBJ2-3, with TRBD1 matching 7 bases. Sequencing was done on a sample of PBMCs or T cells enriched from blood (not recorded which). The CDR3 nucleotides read TGTGCCAGCAGTCCGGGACAGTCGGTAGATACGCAGTATTTT. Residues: CASSPGQSVDTQYF.